Following are 18 T cell receptor beta chains from one sample sequenced in a study of blood T cell repertoires in COVID-19. The protocol was immunoSEQ multiplex PCR, while the TCRdb copy is restricted to in-frame clones and leaves out a portion. The sample contains approximately 280,000 clones, around 87% of which appear only once. The source material was PBMCs or T cells enriched from blood (not recorded which). These receptor sequences come from a woman aged 18-30 years with acute COVID-19.

The chain links TRBV4-3 to TRBJ2-7, with TRBD1 identical over 8 bases. Germline V gene lookup returns CDR1 LGHNA and CDR2 YSLEER. J lost 6 bases, V lost 0 bases, and 4 bases had no gene match. The CDR3 runs 14 residues. CDR3 sequence reads: CASSQDQGASEQYF. The CDR3 DNA reads as TGCGCCAGCAGCCAAGACCAGGGGGCGAGCGAGCAGTACTTC.

The chain uses TRBV5-1 and TRBJ2-1, with D possibly TRBD1 on 5 matching bases. With 0 bases removed from V and 9 bases from J, the gap between germline ends came to 7 bases. This CDR3 has 12 residues. The V gene's germline CDR1 is SGHRS and CDR2 YFSETQ. The CDR3 DNA follows: TGCGCCAGCAGCTTGGACAGGTTTGAGCAGTTCTTC. Its protein product is CASSLDRFEQFF.

This sequence joins TRBV13 and TRBJ1-1, with D possibly matching TRBD1 (5 bases). CDR1 and CDR2 (germline): PRHDT, FYEKMQ (reference sequence). The germline V and J ends were trimmed by 2 bases and 3 bases, with 16 bases remaining between them. The CDR3 totals 16 residues. CDR3 region: CASSLTRRRADTEAFF. The CDR3 nucleotides are TGTGCCAGCAGCTTAACAAGGCGCAGGGCGGACACTGAAGCTTTCTTT.

This rearrangement joins TRBV3-1 (or the pseudogene TRBV3-2) to TRBJ1-3, with D tentatively TRBD1 (5 bases). Germline lookup yields CDR1 LGHDT and CDR2 YNNKEL (reference sequence). CDR3 size: 17 residues. Trimming removed 2 bases at V and 0 bases at J, with 14 bases between. This chain's CDR3 is CASSQRAGLSSGNTIYF. The CDR3 coding sequence is TGTGCCAGCAGCCAAAGGGCGGGACTCTCCTCTGGAAACACCATATATTTT.

The chain is built from TRBV19 and TRBJ2-7; D not certain. V lost 0 bases and J 7 bases, leaving 7 bases between the germline ends. This CDR3 contains 12 residues. Germline V gene lookup returns CDR1 LNHDA and CDR2 SQIVND (reference sequence). The CDR3 region has the DNA TGTGCCAGTAGTATAGATGTCGGGGAGCAGTACTTC. Its translation is CASSIDVGEQYF. The full variable domain, in which reference TRBV19 and TRBJ2-7 provide the parts outside the CDR3, is DGGITQSPKYLFRKEGQNVTLSCEQNLNHDAMYWYRQDPGQGLRLIYYSQIVNDFQKGDIAEGYSVSREKKESFPLTVTSAQKNPTAFYLCASSIDVGEQYFGPGTRLTVT.

This clone was seen once. CDR3: CASKPRASGRGSTYEQYF. The CDR3 nucleotides read TGTGCCAGCAAGCCCCGGGCTAGCGGGAGGGGAAGCACCTACGAGCAGTACTTC. The chain employs TRBV7-9 and TRBJ2-7; 12 bases agree with TRBD2. CDR1 is SEHNR and CDR2 is FQNEAQ in the germline V gene (reference sequence). J gave up 2 bases and V 7 bases, and 15 bases lay outside the gene matches. CDR3 length equals 18 residues.

This sequence joins TRBV5-1 and TRBJ1-2; TRBD1 aligns across 8 bases. This CDR3 has 15 amino acids. CDR1 is SGHRS, CDR2 YFSETQ, per germline. V was clipped by 4 bases and J by 6 bases; unmatched bases: 11. As DNA, the CDR3 is TGCGCCAGCAGCCGATACAGGGGGGAGGAGAATGGCTACACCTTC. Its translation: CASSRYRGEENGYTF.

The chain carries TRBV27 and TRBJ1-4, with 7 nucleotides matching TRBD1. CDR3 size: 13 residues. CDR1 MNHEY and CDR2 SMNVEV come from the germline V gene (reference sequence). V lost 7 bases to trimming and J lost 4 bases; unmatched junction nucleotides: 3. DNA of the CDR3: TGTGCCAGCAAGGGGGCGAGTAATGAAAAACTGTTTTTT. This encodes CASKGASNEKLFF.

The chain carries TRBV18 and TRBJ2-1, with D hard to call. Germline loops: CDR1 KGHSH, CDR2 LQKENI. Trimming stripped 2 bases from V and 6 bases from J, with 8 bases between. The CDR3 length is 13 residues. The CDR3 sequence: CASSPSTGNEQFF. The CDR3 DNA is TGTGCCAGCTCACCAAGTACTGGCAATGAGCAGTTCTTC.

This chain links TRBV9 with TRBJ2-3, with 7 bases matching TRBD1. The J segment lost 0 bases and the V segment lost 4 bases, leaving 11 bases of the junction unmatched. Germline loops: CDR1 SGDLS, CDR2 YYNGEE. CDR3 length: 17 residues. The CDR3 loop reads CASSPFQGTASTDTQYF. The CDR3 coding sequence is TGTGCCAGCAGCCCTTTTCAGGGGACAGCAAGCACAGATACGCAGTATTTT.

This chain joins TRBV7-8 and TRBJ2-7; the match to TRBD2 covers 12 bases. V gave up 3 bases and J gave up 1 base; unmatched junction bases: 4. This CDR3 comprises 16 residues. Germline values: CDR1 SGHVS, CDR2 FQNEAQ. The CDR3 is CASSLSSGRVSYEQYF. For the CDR3, the DNA is TGTGCCAGCAGCTTGTCTAGCGGGAGGGTATCCTACGAGCAGTACTTC.

The CDR3 loop reads CASSQSPRATDTQYF. In DNA, the CDR3 is TGCGCCAGCAGCCAATCCCCCAGGGCCACAGATACGCAGTATTTT. The gene calls are TRBV4-1 and TRBJ2-3, with D possibly being TRBD1 (5 bases). This CDR3 has 15 residues. V lost 2 bases, J lost 2 bases, and 11 bases lay in between. The germline V gene encodes CDR1 MGHRA and CDR2 YSYEKL.

The chain is built from TRBV12-5 and TRBJ2-7; 9 bases fit TRBD2. This CDR3 has 14 amino acids. Germline V gene lookup returns CDR1 LGHNT and CDR2 FRNRAP. The V gene end was trimmed by 5 bases and the J gene end by 3 bases; junction bases not matched to a gene: 5. This chain's CDR3 is CASGRSGRFYEQYF. The CDR3 coding sequence is TGTGCTAGTGGTAGAAGCGGGAGGTTCTACGAGCAGTACTTC. Combining the CDR3 with reference TRBV12-5 and TRBJ2-7 gives the whole variable domain DARVTQTPRHKVTEMGQEVTMRCQPILGHNTVFWYRQTMMQGLELLAYFRNRAPLDDSGMPKDRFSAEMPDATLATLKIQPSEPRDSAVYFCASGRSGRFYEQYFGPGTRLTVT.

The chain is built from TRBV3-1 (or the pseudogene TRBV3-2) and TRBJ1-2; TRBD1 matches at 8 bases. The germline CDR1 and CDR2 sequences are LGHDT and YNNKEL (reference sequence). This CDR3 has 15 amino acids. Trimming cost V 1 base and J 4 bases; bases outside gene matches: 5. CDR3 in amino acids: CASSQADRVGYGYTF. The CDR3 DNA is TGTGCCAGCAGCCAAGCGGACAGGGTTGGCTATGGCTACACCTTC.

The chain combines TRBV6-5 with TRBJ1-2; no clear D. Trimming pared 2 bases from V and 8 bases from J, leaving 12 bases between. There are 13 residues in the CDR3. Germline V gene sequence: CDR1 MNHEY, CDR2 SVGAGI. CDR3 amino acids: CASSYMSPRGYTF. CDR3 nucleotides: TGTGCCAGCAGTTACATGTCTCCCAGGGGCTACACCTTC.

The chain employs TRBV19 and TRBJ2-7; 7 nucleotides match TRBD2. Per the germline V gene, CDR1 is LNHDA and CDR2 is SQIVND (reference sequence). The V segment lost 6 bases and the J segment 2 bases; nucleotides outside the gene matches: 7. This CDR3 is 14 amino acids long. The CDR3 coding sequence is TGTGCCAGTAGCGGGAGGAGGCCTCCCTACGAGCAGTACTTC. Its protein is CASSGRRPPYEQYF. Full variable domain (rest looked up from reference TRBV19 and TRBJ2-7): DGGITQSPKYLFRKEGQNVTLSCEQNLNHDAMYWYRQDPGQGLRLIYYSQIVNDFQKGDIAEGYSVSREKKESFPLTVTSAQKNPTAFYLCASSGRRPPYEQYFGPGTRLTVT.

This clone was counted once. The chain recombines TRBV15 with TRBJ2-4; 7 nucleotides align to TRBD1. Germline trimming cut 3 bases from V and 4 bases from J; bases unmatched to any gene: 12. CDR1 and CDR2 from the germline V gene are LNHNV and YYDKDF (reference sequence). The CDR3 has 17 residues. CDR3 loop: CATSSEARDSKKNIQYF. The DNA of the CDR3 is TGTGCCACCAGCAGTGAAGCTCGGGACAGTAAAAAAAACATTCAGTACTTC.

The V gene is TRBV27, the J gene TRBJ2-7, with 11 bases aligning to TRBD2. This CDR3 contains 16 residues. V was clipped by 0 bases and J by 5 bases; unmatched bases: 6. Germline assignment: CDR1 MNHEY and CDR2 SMNVEV (reference sequence). CDR3 in amino acids: CASSLSRGSGRDEQYF. In nucleotides, the CDR3 is TGTGCCAGCAGTTTATCGAGGGGTAGCGGGAGGGACGAGCAGTACTTC.